This T cell receptor beta chain came from a study of lung T cells in sarcoidosis with Löfgren's syndrome. Points from the study as a whole: TRAV12-1 preferentially paired with TRBV2, with homologous CDR3s. Löfgren's syndrome patients reportedly showed greatest TRAV12-1 and TRBV2 expansion versus controls.

This clonotype has ten or more counts. Its antigen remains unidentified. V was shortened by 10 bases and J by 4 bases, with 18 bases between the two germline ends. Per the germline V gene, CDR1 is ENHRY and CDR2 is SYGVKD. There are 14 residues in the CDR3. TCRdb itself ran the reads through MiXCR, one entry per CDR3 protein. The profile covers fewer than 5,000 distinct CDR3 sequences, with about 20% appearing a single time and 8.6% taken by the ten largest. The sequenced sample consisted of CD4+ T cells from bronchoalveolar lavage. The chain employs TRBV10-3 and TRBJ2-3; D remains unclear. This clonotype originated in a human donor with sarcoidosis (Löfgren's syndrome or another form), or a control subject (not recorded which). CDR3 region: CATRPGGQADTQYF. CDR3 nucleotides: TGTGCCACCCGCCCTGGTGGCCAGGCAGATACGCAGTATTTT.